The 12 T cell receptor beta chains listed next were all sequenced from one sample in a study of post-analysis software for immune sequencing data. Overall study findings and caveats: About five TRBV segments (TRBV5-6, TRBV5-1 and TRBV20-1 among them) occurred more frequently in patients than in controls.

Their target antigens are unknown. The TCR beta cDNA libraries contained unique molecular identifiers. TCRdb analysed the PCR reads with MiXCR anew, one entry per CDR3 protein. This table has fewer than 600,000 distinct CDR3 sequences, around 40% appearing once. The sequenced material came from blood. These TCRs come from a girl aged 10 to 17 with multiple sclerosis.

The CDR3 DNA is TGTGCCATCAGTGCACGGCGGGAGGGTGGCGCAGATACGCAGTATTTT. Protein product: CAISARREGGADTQYF. The chain links TRBV10-3 to TRBJ2-3; 9 bases align to TRBD2. With V trimmed by 4 bases and J by 4 bases, 9 bases remained unmatched. The CDR3 sequence is 16 residues long. Germline-derived CDR1 and CDR2 are ENHRY and SYGVKD.

The chain couples TRBV12-3 or TRBV12-4 to TRBJ1-2, with D hard to call. V dropped 5 bases and J dropped 3 bases, with 13 bases sitting between them. This CDR3 has 14 amino acids. CDR3 nucleotides: TGTGCCAGCAGTCGCTCCGGGAACGACTATGGCTACACCTTC. The encoded protein is CASSRSGNDYGYTF.

The sample holds a few counts of this clonotype. The rearrangement joins TRBV6-6 to TRBJ2-5, with unresolved D. The DNA matches TRBJ2-7 better at its end, which makes the J call doubtful. The CDR3 is 12 residues long. Germline CDR1 MNHNY, CDR2 SVGAGI (reference sequence). CDR3 sequence: CASSTLGYEQYF. For the CDR3, the DNA is TGTGCCAGCAGCACGTTAGGGTACGAGCAGTACTTC.

V usage is TRBV29-1 and J usage is TRBJ1-2; TRBD1 matches 9 bases. The CDR3 is 13 residues long. Germline V gene lookup returns CDR1 SQVTM and CDR2 ANQGSEA. The V gene end was trimmed by 7 bases and the J gene end by 5 bases; junction bases not matched to a gene: 8. The CDR3 DNA reads as TGCAGCGGTGGGACAGGGTATGAGTATGGCTACACCTTC. This encodes CSGGTGYEYGYTF.

The chain recombines TRBV5-1 with TRBJ2-1; 12 nucleotides align to TRBD2. The CDR3 contains 15 residues. Trimming removed 4 bases from V and 8 bases from J; junction bases left unmatched: 7. CDR1 is SGHRS and CDR2 is YFSETQ in the germline V gene. CDR3 coding DNA: TGCGCCAGCAGCAAAGGACTAGCGGGATACGATGAGCAGTTCTTC. Amino acid sequence: CASSKGLAGYDEQFF.

In regard to this clonotype: No conserved phenylalanine or tryptophan ends this CDR3, so it is likely a read error. This sequence joins TRBV11-2 and TRBJ2-1, with a tentative D call TRBD2 (6 bases). In germline, CDR1 is SGHAT, CDR2 FQNNGV. Trimming stripped 3 bases from V and 6 bases from J, with 9 bases between. This CDR3 spans 13 amino acids. CDR3 loop: CASSLGLFNEQFC. The CDR3 DNA follows: TGTGCCAGCAGCTTGGGACTTTTCAATGAGCAGTTCTGC.

About this clonotype: A read error may produce the germline difference seen at one junction end. The rearrangement links TRBV3-1 to TRBJ2-7; the D gene could be TRBD1 or TRBD2 (5 bases each). Per the germline V gene, CDR1 is LGHDT and CDR2 is YNNKEL (reference sequence). This CDR3 is 12 amino acids long. The CDR3 nucleotides read TGTGCCGGCAGCCAAACCCAGAGGGACCAGTACTTC. This translates into CAGSQTQRDQYF.

V usage is TRBV29-1 and J usage is TRBJ2-7; 7 bases match TRBD1. Unmatched junction bases numbered 11, after V lost 6 bases and J lost 3 bases. Germline loops: CDR1 SQVTM, CDR2 ANQGSEA. The CDR3 runs 14 residues. The CDR3 DNA reads as TGCAGCGTCCAACAGGACAGGCTGATCTACGAGCAGTACTTC. This codes for CSVQQDRLIYEQYF.

V and J are TRBV4-2 and TRBJ1-2, with 8 bases identical to TRBD1. The V gene's germline CDR1 is LGHNA and CDR2 YNFKEQ. The CDR3 covers 15 residues. The junction had 10 bases not matched to a gene; V was cut back by 4 bases and J by 6 bases. The CDR3 region has the DNA TGTGCCAGCAGCCCGGGGGTGGACAGGGAGGATGGCTACACCTTC. Its translation: CASSPGVDREDGYTF.

The chain recombines TRBV14 with TRBJ2-3; D is unresolved. Germline lookup yields CDR1 SGHDN and CDR2 FVKESK. This CDR3 contains 13 residues. V lost 0 bases, J lost 6 bases, and 7 bases lay in between. The DNA of the CDR3 is TGTGCCAGCAGCCAAGATCTGGGGGATACGCAGTATTTT. Amino acid sequence: CASSQDLGDTQYF.

The chain joins TRBV10-3 to TRBJ2-7, with 10 bases matching TRBD1. V trimming: 10 bases; J trimming: 3 bases; junction bases outside the gene matches: 6. Looked up from germline, CDR1 is ENHRY and CDR2 is SYGVKD. The CDR3 runs to 13 residues. Here the CDR3 DNA reads TGTGCCAGCGGGACAGGGGCTAACTACGAGCAGTACTTC. It yields the protein CASGTGANYEQYF.

The chain uses TRBV24-1 and TRBJ2-1; D is uncertain. With the DNA end fitting TRBJ2-7 better, the J assignment may be wrong. The length of the CDR3 is 15 residues. Looked up from germline, CDR1 is KGHDR and CDR2 is SFDVKD. The DNA for the CDR3 is TGTGCCACCAGTGACAGGTCGAGCTCCTACAATGAGCAGTACTTC. Protein product: CATSDRSSSYNEQYF.